A selection of T cell receptor beta chains follows, all from one sample in a study of human T cells and chemical hapten exposure. TCRdb re-analysed the 5' RACE reads in MiXCR, keeping a single row per CDR3 protein. The table shows fewer than 150,000 distinct CDR3 sequences, with approximately 20% occurring only once. Receptors were obtained from a human donor in good health. The CDR3 runs from the conserved cysteine through the conserved F or W. A D gene is named only where the DNA matches it firmly.

TRBV11-2,-,TRBJ2-2,CASSSGQRVGNTGELFF
TRBV10-2,TRBD2,TRBJ2-7,CASSESRASGRGEQYF
TRBV10-3,TRBD2,TRBJ2-1,CAIRGGRASDEQFF
TRBV7-9,TRBD2,TRBJ2-7,CASSFPTSGTDEQYF
TRBV29-1,-,TRBJ1-2,CSVEKASGYTF
TRBV7-3,TRBD2,TRBJ2-3,CASSLRLAGSTDTQYF
TRBV20-1,-,TRBJ1-6,CSAKGPNNSPLHF
TRBV6-6,TRBD1,TRBJ2-7,CASSFSTGAGFPYEQYF
TRBV4-1,-,TRBJ2-5,CASSQVIGSTQYF
TRBV7-9,TRBD2,TRBJ2-7,CASSPWTSGRHYEQYF
TRBV2,-,TRBJ2-5,CASIRLEGRPQYF
TRBV18,-,TRBJ1-1,CASSPPKGPNTEAFF
TRBV25-1,-,TRBJ2-7,CASSESLAVSYEQYF
TRBV10-3,TRBD2,TRBJ2-4,CAISELAGVQNIQYF
TRBV4-1,-,TRBJ1-1,CASRNRASNTEAFF
TRBV20-1,-,TRBJ1-1,CSARVGAGTEAFF
TRBV5-1,TRBD1,TRBJ1-6,CASSRTGGYNSPLHF
TRBV29-1,-,TRBJ2-3,CSVPPPGVDTQYF
TRBV10-1,TRBD1,TRBJ2-5,CASSDGGQGAETQYF
TRBV11-2,TRBD1,TRBJ2-3,CASSYLDRAIADTQYF
TRBV9,-,TRBJ2-3,CASSVVSTDTQYF
TRBV30,TRBD2,TRBJ2-7,CAWSEGLAPFYEQYF
TRBV29-1,-,TRBJ2-7,CSVGQSFYEQYF
TRBV7-9,-,TRBJ2-5,CASSFMGNQETQYF
TRBV11-2,TRBD2,TRBJ2-1,CASSRVGTSAIPGNEQFF
TRBV27,-,TRBJ2-3,CASSFVGGQTDTQYF
TRBV11-2,-,TRBJ1-4,CASSSYEKLFF
TRBV29-1,TRBD2,TRBJ2-7,CSVVDGGRDYEQYF
TRBV7-9,TRBD1,TRBJ1-2,CASSPGGAGVREDYGYTF
TRBV27,TRBD1,TRBJ2-2,CASSLQGEVTGELFF
TRBV20-1,-,TRBJ2-7,CSARDFYEQYF
TRBV28,-,TRBJ1-1,CASTPRADTEAFF
TRBV11-2,-,TRBJ1-1,CASSRRTEAFF
TRBV6-5,TRBD1,TRBJ2-3,CASSLDRGWDTQYF
TRBV6-6,-,TRBJ2-6,CASSFPGQFSGANVLTF
TRBV24-1,-,TRBJ1-1,CATSANGRVEAFF
TRBV27,-,TRBJ2-3,CASSLGATPASTDTQYF
TRBV23-1,-,TRBJ1-5,CASSQPSNPSHTSNQPQHF
TRBV29-1,TRBD2,TRBJ2-3,CSVHKRLTSGSDTQYF
TRBV6-5,TRBD1,TRBJ2-6,CASRAQGAGANVLTF
TRBV14,-,TRBJ2-1,CASSPRLGGGLNNEQFF
TRBV28,TRBD1,TRBJ2-6,CASVPQGSGANVLTF
TRBV18,TRBD1,TRBJ1-1,CATSPGQELEAFF
TRBV15,-,TRBJ2-3,CATSKIPTDTQYF
TRBV6-5,-,TRBJ2-3,CASTARDAGTDTQYF
TRBV6-5,TRBD2,TRBJ2-7,CASSSTVAGGREQYF
TRBV6-6,TRBD2,TRBJ2-5,CASSRPGLVTKGQYF
TRBV28,-,TRBJ2-4,CASSPPDSVYKNIQYF
TRBV27,-,TRBJ2-1,CASSLAWTRPYNEQFF
TRBV5-4,-,TRBJ2-1,CASSPEGWNEQFF